What follows are 9 T cell receptor beta chains derived from one specimen sequenced in a study of blood T cell repertoires in COVID-19. Assay: immunoSEQ multiplex PCR; the TCRdb copy retains only in-frame clones and omits some. The data show approximately 150,000 clones, with around 83% seen just once and over 12% held by the top ten. Sample: PBMCs or T cells enriched from blood (not recorded which). These receptors were taken from a man aged 45 to 65 who had recovered from COVID-19.

This chain joins TRBV20-1 and TRBJ1-2; the match to TRBD1 covers 9 bases. The CDR3 contains 16 residues. After removal of 3 bases from V and 0 bases from J, the junction contained 8 bases not matched to a gene. Germline CDR1 is DFQATT and CDR2 is SNEGSKA (reference sequence). CDR3 sequence reads: CSASGGQGLANYGYTF. In DNA form, the CDR3 reads TGCAGTGCTAGTGGGGGACAGGGCCTCGCTAACTATGGCTACACCTTC.

V is TRBV5-8 and J is TRBJ1-5; D possibly corresponds to TRBD1 (6 bases). V was cut by 0 bases and J by 2 bases, with 9 bases left in between. CDR3 length equals 15 residues. CDR1 and CDR2 (germline): SGHTS, YDEGEE. This chain's CDR3 is CASSLAGDGNQPQHF. The CDR3 DNA sequence: TGTGCCAGCAGCTTGGCAGGGGATGGCAATCAGCCCCAGCATTTT.

The gene calls are TRBV7-2 and TRBJ2-1; 7 nucleotides align to TRBD2. The CDR3 spans 13 residues. V trimming: 3 bases; J trimming: 6 bases; junction bases outside the gene matches: 2. Germline-derived CDR1 and CDR2 are SGHTA and FQGNSA. The CDR3 here is CASSLGLPNEQFF. The CDR3 nucleotides read TGTGCCAGCAGCTTGGGACTACCCAATGAGCAGTTCTTC.

The chain has TRBV14 and TRBJ1-1, with 7 bases matching TRBD1. V gave up 1 base and J gave up 4 bases; unmatched junction bases: 15. There are 18 residues in the CDR3. Germline CDR1 reads SGHDN; CDR2 reads FVKESK. The CDR3 bases are TGTGCCAGCAGCCAAGGCCAATACCGGGACAGCAAAGCCACTGAAGCTTTCTTT. Encoded protein: CASSQGQYRDSKATEAFF. Full variable domain (remainder filled in from reference TRBV14 and TRBJ1-1): EAGVTQFPSHSVIEKGQTVTLRCDPISGHDNLYWYRRVMGKEIKFLLHFVKESKQDESGMPNNRFLAERTGGTYSTLKVQPAELEDSGVYFCASSQGQYRDSKATEAFFGQGTRLTVV.

V gene TRBV14 combines with J gene TRBJ2-7, with D unresolved. Trimming pared 0 bases from V and 4 bases from J, leaving 13 bases between. Looked up from germline, CDR1 is SGHDN and CDR2 is FVKESK. This CDR3 is 15 amino acids long. The CDR3: CASSQDRRALYEQYF. CDR3 in DNA: TGTGCCAGCAGCCAAGATCGGAGAGCCCTTTACGAGCAGTACTTC. Using reference TRBV14 and TRBJ2-7 for the parts outside the CDR3, the full variable domain is EAGVTQFPSHSVIEKGQTVTLRCDPISGHDNLYWYRRVMGKEIKFLLHFVKESKQDESGMPNNRFLAERTGGTYSTLKVQPAELEDSGVYFCASSQDRRALYEQYFGPGTRLTVT.

The chain joins TRBV18 to TRBJ1-2; 7 bases match TRBD1. The germline V gene has CDR1 KGHSH and CDR2 LQKENI. With 4 bases clipped from V and 6 bases from J, the junction kept 8 bases outside the gene matches. The CDR3 runs 14 residues. The CDR3 nucleotides are TGTGCCAGCTCACGGGACAGCGGGGGAGATGGCTACACCTTC. Protein product: CASSRDSGGDGYTF.

This chain joins TRBV3-1 (or the pseudogene TRBV3-2) and TRBJ1-2; TRBD1 matches at 7 bases. V was pared by 6 bases and J by 4 bases, with 8 bases of the junction left unmatched. In germline, CDR1 is LGHDT, CDR2 YNNKEL (reference sequence). The CDR3 consists of 14 residues. Written as DNA, the CDR3 is TGTGCCAGCAGAGACAATAGACAGGGCTATGGCTACACCTTC. This gives the protein CASRDNRQGYGYTF.

The chain is built from TRBV7-2 and TRBJ1-3; D unresolved. The CDR3 length is 14 residues. The V end was cut by 0 bases, the J end by 4 bases, with 7 bases between. Germline V gives CDR1 SGHTA, CDR2 FQGNSA. CDR3 in amino acids: CASSLATGGNTIYF. In nucleotides, the CDR3 is TGTGCCAGCAGCTTAGCGACCGGGGGAAACACCATATATTTT.

The gene calls are TRBV27 and TRBJ2-1; the match to TRBD2 covers 10 bases. CDR3 length equals 16 residues. V lost 4 bases to trimming and J lost 5 bases; unmatched junction nucleotides: 8. Germline CDR1 MNHEY, CDR2 SMNVEV (reference sequence). The CDR3 sequence: CASSSPSGGVDNEQFF. CDR3 bases: TGTGCCAGCAGTTCCCCCAGCGGGGGGGTCGACAATGAGCAGTTCTTC.